This T cell receptor (beta chain) was found in a study of beta chain features in type 1 diabetes. The isolated RNA, all of it, was reverse transcribed, so expressed TCRB transcripts were what got sequenced. Data came from immunoSEQ multiplex PCR; TCRdb stores just in-frame clones and leaves some out. The table includes under 800,000 clones, about a sixth detected once. Broader study findings: Among all four CD4+ subsets, Type 1 diabetes patients had TCRB CDR3s that were moderately but significantly shorter.

The germline V and J ends were trimmed by 8 bases and 0 bases, with 12 bases remaining between them. The CDR3 loop spans 14 amino acids. Germline assignment: CDR1 SNHLY and CDR2 FYNNEI. Concerning this clone itself: Its target is unknown.

The V and J genes are TRBV2 and TRBJ2-3; tentatively, D is TRBD2 (7 bases). The receptor was isolated from a man aged 18 to 29 in good health. Sequences were obtained from naive CD4+ T cells from blood. Here the CDR3 reads CASVGGASTDTQYF. The CDR3 DNA reads TGTGCCAGCGTAGGGGGGGCGAGCACAGATACGCAGTATTTT.